The T cell receptor (beta chain) described here comes from a study of T cell repertoires in cytomegalovirus infection. The CDR3 has 14 residues. Trimming left V 3 bases short and J 1 base short, with 10 bases between. Germline CDR1 and CDR2: MGHRA and YSYEKL. This clonotype has at least ten counts. Its antigen is undetermined. Study-wide results and limits: HLA-C-restricted TCR beta clonotypes specific for CMV led the ex vivo response.

Via MiXCR, TCRdb re-called the reads, giving one row per CDR3 protein. This sample yields a few hundred thousand distinct CDR3 sequences, of which under 20% are seen a single time; 9.5% to 15% belongs to the top ten. This TCR was recovered from a human donor in good health (CMV status not recorded). Some clones in this sample may be carry-over from other donors' samples. This sequence joins TRBV4-1 and TRBJ2-7; D is unclear. Input material: PBMCs. CDR3: CASSHATESYEQYF. The DNA for the CDR3 is TGCGCCAGCAGCCACGCTACAGAGTCCTACGAGCAGTACTTC.